This T cell receptor (beta chain) was profiled in a study of T-cell reconstitution after alpha-beta-depleted transplantation in children. V dropped 8 bases and J dropped 4; count of bases not matched to a gene: 7. Germline-derived CDR1 and CDR2 are SGHVS and FNYEAQ. The CDR3 sequence is 15 residues long. This clonotype has at least ten counts. The TCRbeta library incorporated unique molecular identifiers. TCRdb processed the PCR reads anew with MiXCR; each CDR3 protein has one entry. The sample has 350,000 to 500,000 distinct CDR3 sequences; roughly 44% are singletons. This material consisted of PBMCs, taken before TCRalphabeta/CD19-depleted stem cell transplant. The source is a girl aged 2 to 9 with aplastic anemia, due to receive a stem cell transplant. The chain joins TRBV7-6 to TRBJ2-2; TRBD2 agrees at 10 bases. CDR3 nucleotide sequence: TGTGCCAGCGCACACCGGACTAGCGGCACCGGGGAGCTGTTTTTT. It translates to CASAHRTSGTGELFF. Together with reference TRBV7-6 and TRBJ2-2, the CDR3 gives the full variable domain: GAGVSQSPRYKVTKRGQDVALRCDPISGHVSLYWYRQALGQGPEFLTYFNYEAQQDKSGLPNDRFSAERPEGSISTLTIQRTEQRDSAMYRCASAHRTSGTGELFFGEGSRLTVL.